This TCR beta chain was documented in a study of cytomegalovirus exposure and HLA in healthy donors. General study results and limits: In vitro testing confirmed a few CMV-associated chains as specific for CMV antigens. Reportedly, cytomegalovirus status was diagnosed with high sensitivity and specificity.

Germline assignment: CDR1 ENHRY and CDR2 SYGVKD. V was cut by 3 bases and J by 6 bases, with 14 bases left in between. CDR3 length: 15 amino acids. TCRdb keeps only in-frame clones here, not all; method: immunoSEQ multiplex PCR. The table has 200,000 to 250,000 clones, roughly 87% seen once. In the case of this clone: Its antigen remains unidentified.

The clonotype was recovered from a young man in good health and CMV-seropositive. The chain has TRBV10-3 and TRBJ2-2, with D unresolved. Sequencing was performed on PBMCs. This CDR3 reads CAISDPGPPAGELFF. In DNA form, the CDR3 reads TGTGCCATCAGTGACCCCGGACCACCCGCCGGGGAGCTGTTTTTT.